These T cell receptor beta chains were read from a single sample in a study of graft-versus-host responses after intestinal transplantation. Measured with immunoSEQ multiplex PCR; TCRdb has only the in-frame clones, and not every one. Here the sample spans tens of thousands of clones, around 93% being singletons. These receptors lack a known antigen. Sequenced here: unstimulated CD8+ T cells sorted from spleen or lymph node cells, sampled before intestinal transplant. These receptors all stem from a human donor who received an intestinal transplant. Both conserved end residues are part of each CDR3. The D gene is left open where the match is weak. Size is omitted from some rows. Given values are once, few, many or a class for expanded clones.

abundance,d_gene,j_gene,v_gene,CDR3nt,CDR3aa
NA,TRBD1,TRBJ1-6,TRBV19,TGTGCCTCAGGACAGGGGGCAAGTTCACCCCTCCACTTT,CASGQGASSPLHF
NA,NA,TRBJ1-6,TRBV14,TGTGCCAGCAGCCAAGATCCCGGGGTAGGTAATTCACCCCTCCACTTT,CASSQDPGVGNSPLHF
NA,TRBD2,TRBJ2-7,TRBV6-5,TGTGCCAGCTCCACCGTGCGGGGGGCCGCCTACGAGCAGTACTTC,CASSTVRGAAYEQYF
NA,TRBD1,TRBJ1-6,TRBV2,TGTGCCAGCATAGGTCCAGGGGGACAGGCTTATAATTCACCCCTCCACTTT,CASIGPGGQAYNSPLHF
NA,TRBD2,TRBJ2-7,TRBV11-2,TGTGCCAGCAGCTTAGTGGCTGATTCCGGGGGGGGCGTCGAGCAGTACTTC,CASSLVADSGGGVEQYF
NA,TRBD1,TRBJ1-1,TRBV5-1,TGCGCCAGCAGCCTCAGACAGGGGAACACTGAAGCTTTCTTT,CASSLRQGNTEAFF
NA,NA,TRBJ2-7,TRBV29-1,TGCAGCGTGGACACTCCGGGCTCCTACGAGCAGTACTTC,CSVDTPGSYEQYF
NA,NA,TRBJ2-4,TRBV4-3,TGCGCCAGCAGCCAAGATCGGTACCCCAAAAACATTCAGTACTTC,CASSQDRYPKNIQYF
NA,TRBD2,TRBJ2-3,TRBV19,TGTGCCAGTAGTCCATCACTAGCGGGGGGGCCAGATACGCAGTATTTT,CASSPSLAGGPDTQYF
NA,NA,TRBJ2-7,TRBV29-1,TGCAGCGCATCCCACAGGAACACCTACGAGCAGTACTTC,CSASHRNTYEQYF
NA,NA,TRBJ1-2,TRBV18,TGTGCCAGCTCTATCCAGGGATATGGCTATACCTTC,CASSIQGYGYTF
NA,TRBD1,TRBJ1-1,TRBV19,TGTGCCAGCACCCTGGCAGGGGGGTTCGCTGAAGCTTTCTTT,CASTLAGGFAEAFF
once,NA,TRBJ2-7,TRBV4-3,TGCGCCAGCAGCCAGCACGCGGGGCAAGCCTACGAGCAGTACTTC,CASSQHAGQAYEQYF
NA,NA,TRBJ1-2,TRBV29-1,TGCAGCGTTGAAGTGGCGGGGGGCGGCTACACCTTC,CSVEVAGGGYTF
NA,TRBD2,TRBJ2-7,TRBV27,TGTGCCAGCAGTTCCGGACTAGCGCTGAGCGAGCAGTACTTC,CASSSGLALSEQYF
NA,TRBD1,TRBJ2-1,TRBV30,TGTGCCTGGAGTGTAGGGACAGGGGTTGAGCAGTTCTTC,CAWSVGTGVEQFF
NA,TRBD2,TRBJ2-7,TRBV7-8,TGTGCCAGCAGCGACAGACTAGCGGGGGCCTACGAGCAGTACTTC,CASSDRLAGAYEQYF
NA,NA,TRBJ1-1,TRBV5-6,TGTGCCAGCAGCTCACCGGCAGGGCAAGAGAACACTGAAGCTTTCTTT,CASSSPAGQENTEAFF
NA,NA,TRBJ2-7,TRBV7-9,TGTGCCAGCAGCCCCAGCCCGGTTGGGGCGGGGAAGGCCGAGCAGTACTTC,CASSPSPVGAGKAEQYF
NA,NA,TRBJ1-6,TRBV4-1,TGCGCCAGCAGCCCCTCCTGGGGCCCCGGCCCAAGTTCACCCCTCCACTTT,CASSPSWGPGPSSPLHF
NA,NA,TRBJ1-2,TRBV6-6,TGTGCCAGCAGTTATGTCGGGGTACACTACGATGGCTACACCTTC,CASSYVGVHYDGYTF
NA,TRBD2,TRBJ2-1,TRBV7-8,TGTGCCAGCAGCCTTCTGTGGGGAGGGGATGAGCAGTTCTTC,CASSLLWGGDEQFF
NA,NA,TRBJ2-7,TRBV7-2,TGTGCCAGCAGCTTAGATAGTGTGGGACACAGCTACGAGCAGTACTTC,CASSLDSVGHSYEQYF
NA,NA,TRBJ1-1,TRBV19,TGTGCCAGTAGGATTTTCAGCGGGAACACTGAAGCTTTCTTT,CASRIFSGNTEAFF
NA,NA,TRBJ2-7,TRBV10-3,TGTGCCACGGACTTATCCATCTCCTACGAGCAGTACTTC,CATDLSISYEQYF
NA,TRBD1,TRBJ2-7,TRBV19,TGTGCCAGTAGTATCGGACAGGGAGAGGACTACGAGCAGTACTTC,CASSIGQGEDYEQYF
few,TRBD2,TRBJ2-1,TRBV6-5,TGTGCCAGCAGTTACGGGTCGCGGGGGTGGGGTGAGCAGTTCTTC,CASSYGSRGWGEQFF
NA,TRBD2,TRBJ2-3,TRBV7-6,TGTGCCAGCCGCAAGCGGGGGCCCACAGATACGCAGTATTTT,CASRKRGPTDTQYF
NA,TRBD1,TRBJ2-7,TRBV4-1,TGCGCCAGCGGGACAGGGAACGAGCAGTACTTC,CASGTGNEQYF
NA,TRBD2,TRBJ2-3,TRBV7-6,TGTGCCAGCAGCTTACTTGTCGGTAGCGGGGGGGACAGTAGCACAGATACGCAGTATTTT,CASSLLVGSGGDSSTDTQYF
NA,TRBD1,TRBJ2-1,TRBV7-2,TGTGCCAGCAGCTTCCTAACCGGGACAGGGTACAATGAGCAGTTCTTC,CASSFLTGTGYNEQFF
NA,TRBD1,TRBJ1-1,TRBV5-5,TGTGCCAGCAGCTTAACAGGGGAGATTGTCGGAGAAGCTTTCTTT,CASSLTGEIVGEAFF
once,NA,TRBJ2-1,TRBV4-1,TGCGCCAGCAGCCAAGTGATCGGGGGAGGACCTAATGAGCAGTTCTTC,CASSQVIGGGPNEQFF
NA,TRBD1,TRBJ1-2,TRBV6-5,TGTGCCAGCAGGCCGACAGGGGGGTTTGATGGCTACACCTTC,CASRPTGGFDGYTF
NA,NA,TRBJ1-2,TRBV27,TGTGCCAGCAGTTTATCGATTGAGTATGGCTACACCTTC,CASSLSIEYGYTF
NA,TRBD1,TRBJ2-7,TRBV19,TGTGCCACTAGGTGGGGGACAGGGGACTACGAGCAGTACTTC,CATRWGTGDYEQYF
NA,NA,TRBJ1-4,TRBV27,TGTGCCAGCATGGGGGGTCTTAATGAAAAACTGTTTTTT,CASMGGLNEKLFF
NA,NA,TRBJ1-1,TRBV19,TGTGCCAGTAGTGCGAAGGGGACTGAAGCTTTCTTT,CASSAKGTEAFF
NA,TRBD1,TRBJ1-1,TRBV9,TGTGCCAGCAGCGTCTTCGAGGACAGGGCCAACACTGAAGCTTTCTTT,CASSVFEDRANTEAFF
NA,NA,TRBJ2-4,TRBV4-3,TGCGCCAGCAGCCAAGATAGAGGGGGACGCCTAAACATTCAGTACTTC,CASSQDRGGRLNIQYF
NA,TRBD1,TRBJ2-7,TRBV7-2,TGTGCCAGCAGCTCGACAGGGCACCCTCTCTCCTACGAGCAGTACTTC,CASSSTGHPLSYEQYF
NA,NA,TRBJ1-2,TRBV5-6,TGTGCCAGCAGCTTGTCTCGCCAGGGCGACTATGGCTACACCTTC,CASSLSRQGDYGYTF
NA,NA,TRBJ2-1,TRBV5-1,TGCGCCAGCAGCCCCTACGGTACGGGGATTTCCTACAATGAGCAGTTCTTC,CASSPYGTGISYNEQFF
NA,NA,TRBJ1-3,TRBV6-5,TGTGCCAGCAGTCAGGACAGCCTCTCTGGAAACACCATATATTTT,CASSQDSLSGNTIYF
NA,NA,TRBJ2-2,TRBV14,TGTGCCAGCTCACCCCGTCAGGGTCCCGGGGAGCTGTTTTTT,CASSPRQGPGELFF
once,TRBD2,TRBJ2-7,TRBV30,TGTGCCTGGAGTGTGGTGGGGGGGGACGAGCAGTACTTC,CAWSVVGGDEQYF
NA,NA,TRBJ2-7,TRBV5-4,TGTGCCAGCAGCTTGGGGGATACAGGTGAGCAGTACTTC,CASSLGDTGEQYF
NA,NA,TRBJ2-1,TRBV2,TGTGCCAGCAGTGACCTCAATGAGCAGTTCTTC,CASSDLNEQFF
few,NA,TRBJ1-2,TRBV7-2,TGTGCCAGCAGCTTAGCGGATTGGGCAGCCGTAGCTAACTATGGCTACACCTTC,CASSLADWAAVANYGYTF
NA,TRBD1,TRBJ2-5,TRBV11-2,TGTGCCAGCAGCCCGGGACAGGGAAGCGAGACCCAGTACTTC,CASSPGQGSETQYF
NA,TRBD1,TRBJ2-3,TRBV5-8,TGTGCCAGCAGCTTGCGCTGGGACAGGGGGTCCGATACGCAGTATTTT,CASSLRWDRGSDTQYF
NA,NA,TRBJ1-1,TRBV5-5,TGTGCCAGCAGCTTGGGGGCTACTTTGAACACTGAAGCTTTCTTT,CASSLGATLNTEAFF
NA,TRBD1,TRBJ1-5,TRBV4-1,TGCGCCAGCAGCCATGCTACCGGGACAGGGGACAATCAGCCCCAGCATTTT,CASSHATGTGDNQPQHF
NA,TRBD2,TRBJ2-7,TRBV4-1,TGCGCCAGCAGCCACACGGATACCGGGGGGGGACTCTCCTACGAGCAGTACTTC,CASSHTDTGGGLSYEQYF